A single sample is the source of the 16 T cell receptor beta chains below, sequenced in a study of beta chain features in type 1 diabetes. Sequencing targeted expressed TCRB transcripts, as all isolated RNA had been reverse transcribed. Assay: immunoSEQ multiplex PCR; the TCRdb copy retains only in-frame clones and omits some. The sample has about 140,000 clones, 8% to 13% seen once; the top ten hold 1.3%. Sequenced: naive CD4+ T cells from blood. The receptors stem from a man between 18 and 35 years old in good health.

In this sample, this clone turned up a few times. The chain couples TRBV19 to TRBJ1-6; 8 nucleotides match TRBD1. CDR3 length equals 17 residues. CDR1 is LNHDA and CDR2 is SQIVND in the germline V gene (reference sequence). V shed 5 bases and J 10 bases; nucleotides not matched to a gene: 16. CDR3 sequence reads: CASSPTDRAFVGSPLHF. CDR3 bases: TGTGCCAGTAGTCCGACGGACAGGGCCTTTGTGGGATCACCCCTCCACTTT.

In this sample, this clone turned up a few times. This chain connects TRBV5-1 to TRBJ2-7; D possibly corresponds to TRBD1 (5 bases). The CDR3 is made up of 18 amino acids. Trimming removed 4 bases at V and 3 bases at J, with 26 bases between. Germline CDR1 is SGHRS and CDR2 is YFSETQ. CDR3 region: CASSHPQGAEPNFYEQYF. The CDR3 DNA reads TGCGCCAGCAGCCATCCCCAAGGGGCAGAGCCGAATTTCTACGAGCAGTACTTC.

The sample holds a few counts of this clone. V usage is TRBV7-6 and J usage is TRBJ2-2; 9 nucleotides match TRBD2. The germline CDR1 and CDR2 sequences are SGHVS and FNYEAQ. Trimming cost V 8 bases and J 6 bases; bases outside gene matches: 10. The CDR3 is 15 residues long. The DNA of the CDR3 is TGTGCCAGCGGCGTCCGCGGGGGGGCGGCCGGGGAGCTGTTTTTT. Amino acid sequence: CASGVRGGAAGELFF. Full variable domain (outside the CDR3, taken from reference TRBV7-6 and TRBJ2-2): GAGVSQSPRYKVTKRGQDVALRCDPISGHVSLYWYRQALGQGPEFLTYFNYEAQQDKSGLPNDRFSAERPEGSISTLTIQRTEQRDSAMYRCASGVRGGAAGELFFGEGSRLTVL.

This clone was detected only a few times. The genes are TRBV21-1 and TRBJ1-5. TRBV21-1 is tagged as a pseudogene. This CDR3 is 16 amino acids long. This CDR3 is CARFPGGRVGGQPQHF. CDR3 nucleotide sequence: TGTGCCAGATTCCCCGGGGGAAGGGTAGGCGGTCAGCCCCAGCATTTT.

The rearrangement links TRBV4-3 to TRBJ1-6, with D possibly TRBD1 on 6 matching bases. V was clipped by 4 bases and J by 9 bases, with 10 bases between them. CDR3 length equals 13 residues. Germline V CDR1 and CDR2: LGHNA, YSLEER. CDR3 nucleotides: TGCGCCAGCAGCCGGGAACAGGGTTCACCCCTCCACTTT. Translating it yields CASSREQGSPLHF.

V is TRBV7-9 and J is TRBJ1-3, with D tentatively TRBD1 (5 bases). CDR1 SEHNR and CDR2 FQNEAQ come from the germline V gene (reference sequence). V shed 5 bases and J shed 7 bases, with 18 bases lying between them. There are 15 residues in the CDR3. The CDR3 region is CASSGAGHPRNTIYF. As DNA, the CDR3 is TGTGCCAGCAGCGGAGCCGGACATCCCAGGAACACCATATATTTT. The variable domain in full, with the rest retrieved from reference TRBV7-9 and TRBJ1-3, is DTGVSQNPRHKITKRGQNVTFRCDPISEHNRLYWYRQTLGQGPEFLTYFQNEAQLEKSRLLSDRFSAERPKGSFSTLEIQRTEQGDSAMYLCASSGAGHPRNTIYFGEGSWLTVV.

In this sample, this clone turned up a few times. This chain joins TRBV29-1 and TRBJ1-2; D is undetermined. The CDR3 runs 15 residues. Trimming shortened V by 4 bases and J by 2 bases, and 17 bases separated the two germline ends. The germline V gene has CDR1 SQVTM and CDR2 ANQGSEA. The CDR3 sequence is CSVVVQATSNYGYTF. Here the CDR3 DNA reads TGCAGCGTTGTGGTTCAGGCAACTTCGAACTATGGCTACACCTTC.

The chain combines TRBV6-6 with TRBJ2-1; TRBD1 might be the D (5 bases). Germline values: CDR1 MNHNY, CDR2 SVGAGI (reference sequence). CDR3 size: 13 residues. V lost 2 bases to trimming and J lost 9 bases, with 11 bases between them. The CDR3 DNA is TGTGCCAGCAGTTACGGGGCTAACCCTGAGCAGTTCTTC. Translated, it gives CASSYGANPEQFF.

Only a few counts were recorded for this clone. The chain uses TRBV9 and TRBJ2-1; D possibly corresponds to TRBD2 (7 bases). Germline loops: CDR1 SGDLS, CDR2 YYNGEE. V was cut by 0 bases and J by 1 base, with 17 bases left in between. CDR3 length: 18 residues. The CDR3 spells CASSVEMGGGGSYNEQFF. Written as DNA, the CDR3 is TGTGCCAGCAGCGTAGAAATGGGGGGCGGGGGTTCCTACAATGAGCAGTTCTTC.

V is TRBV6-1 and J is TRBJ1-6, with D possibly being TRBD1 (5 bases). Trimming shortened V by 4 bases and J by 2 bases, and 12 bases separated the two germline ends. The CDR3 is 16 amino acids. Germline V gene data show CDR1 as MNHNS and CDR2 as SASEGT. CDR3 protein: CASSARESAYNSPLHF. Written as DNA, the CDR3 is TGTGCCAGCAGTGCCAGGGAATCGGCCTATAATTCACCCCTCCACTTT.

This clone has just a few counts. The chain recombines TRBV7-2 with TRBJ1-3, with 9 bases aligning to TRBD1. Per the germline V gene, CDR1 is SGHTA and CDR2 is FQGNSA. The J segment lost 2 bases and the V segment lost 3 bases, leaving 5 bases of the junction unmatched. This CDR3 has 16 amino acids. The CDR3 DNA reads TGTGCCAGCAGCTTCCGGGACAGGGTGCCTGGAAACACCATATATTTT. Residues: CASSFRDRVPGNTIYF.

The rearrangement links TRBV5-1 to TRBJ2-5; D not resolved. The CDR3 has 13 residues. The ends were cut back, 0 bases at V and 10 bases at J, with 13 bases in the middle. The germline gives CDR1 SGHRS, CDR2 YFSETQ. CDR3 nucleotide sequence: TGCGCCAGCAGCTTGGTAATTGCCTCGGGCCAGTACTTC. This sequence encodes CASSLVIASGQYF.

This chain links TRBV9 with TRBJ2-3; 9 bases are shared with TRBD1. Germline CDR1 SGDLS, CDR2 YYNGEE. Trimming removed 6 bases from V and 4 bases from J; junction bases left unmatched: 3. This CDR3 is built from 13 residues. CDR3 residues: CASNRGLADTQYF. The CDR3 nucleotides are TGTGCCAGCAACAGGGGGCTCGCAGATACGCAGTATTTT.

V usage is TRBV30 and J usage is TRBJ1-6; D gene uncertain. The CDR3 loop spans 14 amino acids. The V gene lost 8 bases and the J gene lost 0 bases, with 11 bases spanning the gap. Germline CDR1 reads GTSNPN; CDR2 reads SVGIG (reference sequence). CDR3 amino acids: CASLGSSYNSPLHF. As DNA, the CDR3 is TGTGCCAGTTTAGGGAGCTCCTATAATTCACCCCTCCACTTT.

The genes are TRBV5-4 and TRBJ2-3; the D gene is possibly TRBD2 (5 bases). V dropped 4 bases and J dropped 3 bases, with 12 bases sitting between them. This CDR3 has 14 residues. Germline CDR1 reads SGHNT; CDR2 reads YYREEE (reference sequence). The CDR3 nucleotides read TGTGCCAGCAGCCAAGATCTAGCTACAGATACGCAGTATTTT. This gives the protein CASSQDLATDTQYF. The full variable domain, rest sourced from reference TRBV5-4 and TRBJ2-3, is ETGVTQSPTHLIKTRGQQVTLRCSSQSGHNTVSWYQQALGQGPQFIFQYYREEENGRGNFPPRFSGLQFPNYSSELNVNALELDDSALYLCASSQDLATDTQYFGPGTRLTVL.

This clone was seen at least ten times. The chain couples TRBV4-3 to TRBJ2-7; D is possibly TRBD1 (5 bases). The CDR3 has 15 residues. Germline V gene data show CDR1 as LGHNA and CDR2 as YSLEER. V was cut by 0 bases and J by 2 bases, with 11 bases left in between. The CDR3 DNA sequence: TGCGCCAGCAGCCAAGATCCCAGGGCAGCCTACGAGCAGTACTTC. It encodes CASSQDPRAAYEQYF.